This is a list of T cell receptor beta chains from one sample in a study of cytomegalovirus exposure and HLA in healthy donors. The method was immunoSEQ multiplex PCR; TCRdb's version includes in-frame clones alone and lacks a portion of them. There are about 190,000 clones in the sample; roughly four fifths occur only once, and approximately 0.74% lies in the top ten. Sequencing was carried out using PBMCs. Every receptor here comes from a woman younger than 35 in good health and CMV-seronegative. Each CDR3 is given with its conserved first and last residue. Fields, in order: J gene, V gene, CDR3 protein.

J: TRBJ1-5; V: TRBV7-2; CDR3: CASSLELYRLNQPQHF
J: TRBJ1-1; V: TRBV6-5; CDR3: CASSYQGNTEAFF
J: TRBJ2-2; V: TRBV6-5; CDR3: CASSYSRFTGELFF
J: TRBJ2-7; V: TRBV28; CDR3: CASSRDSYEQYF
J: TRBJ2-5; V: TRBV9; CDR3: CASSVGQDRQETQYF
J: TRBJ1-2; V: TRBV10-1; CDR3: CASSESIQGLGGYTF
J: TRBJ1-4; V: TRBV27; CDR3: CASSFRGEKLFF
J: TRBJ2-1; V: TRBV19; CDR3: CASRDSLYNEQFF
J: TRBJ1-3; V: TRBV6-5; CDR3: CASRQAGGGNTIYF
J: TRBJ2-1; V: TRBV28; CDR3: CANNPGLAGVFDNEQFF
J: TRBJ2-1; V: TRBV28; CDR3: CASSLALWGGDNEQFF
J: TRBJ2-1; V: TRBV19; CDR3: CASGEGVGNEQFF
J: TRBJ1-2; V: TRBV5-1; CDR3: CASSPRVGAQGYTF
J: TRBJ2-1; V: TRBV7-9; CDR3: CASSLGRLGSSYNEQFF
J: TRBJ2-7; V: TRBV27; CDR3: CASTPGTGGNYEQYF
J: TRBJ2-1; V: TRBV11-3; CDR3: CASRGREGSEQFF